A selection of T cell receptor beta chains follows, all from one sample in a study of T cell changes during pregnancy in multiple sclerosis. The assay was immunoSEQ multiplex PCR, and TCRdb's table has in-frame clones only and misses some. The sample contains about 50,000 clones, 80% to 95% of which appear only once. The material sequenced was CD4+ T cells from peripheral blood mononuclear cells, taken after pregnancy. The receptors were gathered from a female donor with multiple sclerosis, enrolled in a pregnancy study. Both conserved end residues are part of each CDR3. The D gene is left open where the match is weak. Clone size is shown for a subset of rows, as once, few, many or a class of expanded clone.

cdr3_nt: TGCGCCAGCAGCCAGGTCACAGGGCACTACACCTTC; cdr3_aa: CASSQVTGHYTF; v_call: TRBV4-3; clone_size: few; j_call: TRBJ1-2; d_call: NA
cdr3_nt: TGTGCCATCAGTTCCCGGGGGTACCAAGAGACCCAGTACTTC; cdr3_aa: CAISSRGYQETQYF; v_call: TRBV10-3; clone_size: NA; j_call: TRBJ2-5; d_call: NA
cdr3_nt: TGTGCCAGCAGGCAGGGTGCAACTAATGAAAAACTGTTTTTT; cdr3_aa: CASRQGATNEKLFF; v_call: TRBV6-6; clone_size: NA; j_call: TRBJ1-4; d_call: NA
cdr3_nt: TGCGCCAGCAGCTATGGGACAGGTGTGGGCTACACCTTC; cdr3_aa: CASSYGTGVGYTF; v_call: TRBV5-1; clone_size: NA; j_call: TRBJ1-2; d_call: TRBD1
cdr3_nt: TGTGCCAGCAGCCGGACAGCCTACAATGAGCAGTTCTTC; cdr3_aa: CASSRTAYNEQFF; v_call: TRBV2; clone_size: NA; j_call: TRBJ2-1; d_call: NA
cdr3_nt: TGTGCCAGTAGTATAATGGGCAGTAGATATCAGCCCCAGCATTTT; cdr3_aa: CASSIMGSRYQPQHF; v_call: TRBV19; clone_size: NA; j_call: TRBJ1-5; d_call: NA
cdr3_nt: TGTGCCAGCAGCGTAGCGCCCCGGACAGGGGCTGGAAACACCATATATTTT; cdr3_aa: CASSVAPRTGAGNTIYF; v_call: TRBV9; clone_size: NA; j_call: TRBJ1-3; d_call: TRBD1
cdr3_nt: TGTGCCAGTTCAAGGGGACTAGCGGGAGTCTTGAATGAGCAGTTCTTC; cdr3_aa: CASSRGLAGVLNEQFF; v_call: TRBV18; clone_size: NA; j_call: TRBJ2-1; d_call: TRBD2
cdr3_nt: TGTGCCAGCAGTGATTTCGGGACAGGGGGCTATAGCAATCAGCCCCAGCATTTT; cdr3_aa: CASSDFGTGGYSNQPQHF; v_call: TRBV6-1; clone_size: NA; j_call: TRBJ1-5; d_call: TRBD1
cdr3_nt: TGCAGCGTTGGGGCATGGGGGGGAAAAGGTACAGATACGCAGTATTTT; cdr3_aa: CSVGAWGGKGTDTQYF; v_call: TRBV29-1; clone_size: NA; j_call: TRBJ2-3; d_call: TRBD2
cdr3_nt: TGTGCCAGCAGCTTAGTTGGACAGGGGCCCTACGAGCAGTACTTC; cdr3_aa: CASSLVGQGPYEQYF; v_call: TRBV7-3; clone_size: NA; j_call: TRBJ2-7; d_call: TRBD1
cdr3_nt: TGTGCCAGCAGGAGTGGAGCGGGCCTAATTTACAATGAGCAGTTCTTC; cdr3_aa: CASRSGAGLIYNEQFF; v_call: TRBV5-8; clone_size: NA; j_call: TRBJ2-1; d_call: NA
cdr3_nt: TGTGCCAGCAGCCCGGACCTAGCGGGAGGAGAGACCCAGTACTTC; cdr3_aa: CASSPDLAGGETQYF; v_call: TRBV5-4; clone_size: NA; j_call: TRBJ2-5; d_call: TRBD2
cdr3_nt: TGTGCCAGCAGCGATATAGGCCCGGGACAATCCTACGAGCAGTACTTC; cdr3_aa: CASSDIGPGQSYEQYF; v_call: TRBV25-1; clone_size: NA; j_call: TRBJ2-7; d_call: NA
cdr3_nt: TGTGCCAGCAGTACGGGACAGGGAGGGTTGATGGGGGGCTACACCTTC; cdr3_aa: CASSTGQGGLMGGYTF; v_call: TRBV5-4; clone_size: once; j_call: TRBJ1-2; d_call: TRBD1
cdr3_nt: TGTGCCAGCAGCTCCCTTGGTGACAGTTCCTCCTACGAGCAGTACTTC; cdr3_aa: CASSSLGDSSSYEQYF; v_call: TRBV5-6; clone_size: few; j_call: TRBJ2-7; d_call: NA
cdr3_nt: TGTGCCAGCAGCCGCTCTATCTACGAGCAGTACTTC; cdr3_aa: CASSRSIYEQYF; v_call: TRBV7-8; clone_size: NA; j_call: TRBJ2-7; d_call: NA
cdr3_nt: TGTGCCAGCGCCGTCGGGACAAGCTCCTACAATGAGCAGTTCTTC; cdr3_aa: CASAVGTSSYNEQFF; v_call: TRBV2; clone_size: NA; j_call: TRBJ2-1; d_call: NA
cdr3_nt: TGCGCCAGCAGTGAGTCGACAGTACCGGGTGGGAACACTGAAGCTTTCTTT; cdr3_aa: CASSESTVPGGNTEAFF; v_call: TRBV10-1; clone_size: NA; j_call: TRBJ1-1; d_call: NA
cdr3_nt: TGTGCCAGCAGCTTGTTGGACAGGCACGGTGAAGCTTTCTTT; cdr3_aa: CASSLLDRHGEAFF; v_call: TRBV5-6; clone_size: NA; j_call: TRBJ1-1; d_call: TRBD1
cdr3_nt: TGTGCCAGCAGACGAGGGGGATTTAATGAAAAACTGTTTTTT; cdr3_aa: CASRRGGFNEKLFF; v_call: TRBV27; clone_size: NA; j_call: TRBJ1-4; d_call: NA
cdr3_nt: TGTGCCAGCAGCTTAGCCCCTTACGAGCAGTACTTC; cdr3_aa: CASSLAPYEQYF; v_call: TRBV7-8; clone_size: NA; j_call: TRBJ2-7; d_call: NA
cdr3_nt: TGTGCCAGCAGCTCCCTTGGGACAGGGGCTAACTATGGCTACACCTTC; cdr3_aa: CASSSLGTGANYGYTF; v_call: TRBV5-6; clone_size: NA; j_call: TRBJ1-2; d_call: TRBD1
cdr3_nt: TGCAGCGTTCATAGGGGGGGCACTGAAGCTTTCTTT; cdr3_aa: CSVHRGGTEAFF; v_call: TRBV29-1; clone_size: NA; j_call: TRBJ1-1; d_call: NA
cdr3_nt: TGTGCCAGCAGTCCAGGGACAGGGGCGTCGAACACCATATATTTT; cdr3_aa: CASSPGTGASNTIYF; v_call: TRBV27; clone_size: NA; j_call: TRBJ1-3; d_call: TRBD1
cdr3_nt: TGTGCCTGGAGTACGGCTCGGGGAGCGGCTTTCTTT; cdr3_aa: CAWSTARGAAFF; v_call: TRBV30; clone_size: NA; j_call: TRBJ1-1; d_call: NA
cdr3_nt: TGCGCCAGCAGCTTATCCGGGACAGGGGGGCGCGAGCAGTACTTC; cdr3_aa: CASSLSGTGGREQYF; v_call: TRBV5-1; clone_size: NA; j_call: TRBJ2-7; d_call: TRBD1
cdr3_nt: TGTGCCAGTAGTTTCACTTGGGGCAGTAACATTCAGTACTTC; cdr3_aa: CASSFTWGSNIQYF; v_call: TRBV19; clone_size: NA; j_call: TRBJ2-4; d_call: NA
cdr3_nt: TGTGCCAGCAGTTCCCCCGGGACTAGGGTGCATGAGCAGTTCTTC; cdr3_aa: CASSSPGTRVHEQFF; v_call: TRBV6-5; clone_size: few; j_call: TRBJ2-1; d_call: TRBD2
cdr3_nt: TGTGCCAGCAGTTTTATCAGCGGAGGGACAGATACGCAGTATTTT; cdr3_aa: CASSFISGGTDTQYF; v_call: TRBV28; clone_size: NA; j_call: TRBJ2-3; d_call: NA
cdr3_nt: TGTGCCAGCAGCTTAGTAGGGGTAGCGGGGGAAGAGACCCAGTACTTC; cdr3_aa: CASSLVGVAGEETQYF; v_call: TRBV7-2; clone_size: NA; j_call: TRBJ2-5; d_call: TRBD2
cdr3_nt: TGTGCCAGCAGTTACGGCCAAACGGGCTCCTACAATGAGCAGTTCTTC; cdr3_aa: CASSYGQTGSYNEQFF; v_call: TRBV6-5; clone_size: NA; j_call: TRBJ2-1; d_call: NA
cdr3_nt: TGCGCCAGCAGTGTCCCGGCAGGGGCGCACACTGAAGCTTTCTTT; cdr3_aa: CASSVPAGAHTEAFF; v_call: TRBV10-2; clone_size: NA; j_call: TRBJ1-1; d_call: NA